The 26 T cell receptor beta chains below all came from one sample that was sequenced in a study of cytomegalovirus exposure and HLA in healthy donors. 60 Vbeta and 13 Jbeta primers were used in PCR. Produced via immunoSEQ multiplex PCR; TCRdb's table is partial and in-frame only. Among fewer than 150,000 clones listed, 74% were seen once. Sequenced input: PBMCs. The source of these receptors is a woman aged 45-59 years in good health and CMV-seropositive.

The rearrangement links TRBV27 to TRBJ2-3; 7 bases agree with TRBD2. The CDR3 covers 17 residues. Germline loops: CDR1 MNHEY, CDR2 SMNVEV (reference sequence). V was pared by 4 bases and J by 1 base, with 11 bases of the junction left unmatched. The DNA for the CDR3 is TGTGCCAGCAGTTGGGGAGGAAGTGGGGGGGGCACAGATACGCAGTATTTT. Protein sequence: CASSWGGSGGGTDTQYF.

This rearrangement joins TRBV9 to TRBJ2-1, with 7 bases fitting TRBD2. Germline V gene lookup returns CDR1 SGDLS and CDR2 YYNGEE. The trim removed 0 bases at V and 0 bases at J, leaving 3 bases unmatched. The CDR3 runs 16 residues. The CDR3: CASSVVGTTSYNEQFF. CDR3 DNA: TGTGCCAGCAGCGTAGTAGGGACTACCTCCTACAATGAGCAGTTCTTC.

The rearrangement uses TRBV28 and TRBJ1-1; weak D call: TRBD1 (5 bases). Germline V gene lookup returns CDR1 MDHEN and CDR2 SYDVKM. This CDR3 comprises 15 residues. Trimming pared 3 bases from V and 0 bases from J, leaving 11 bases between. In DNA, the CDR3 is TGTGCCAGCAGTTTTTTGGACAATATGAACACTGAAGCTTTCTTT. Translating it yields CASSFLDNMNTEAFF.

V usage is TRBV2 and J usage is TRBJ1-3; D perhaps matches TRBD1 (6 bases). CDR3 size: 13 residues. The V gene's germline CDR1 is SNHLY and CDR2 FYNNEI. The germline V and J ends were trimmed by 5 bases and 2 bases, with 7 bases remaining between them. The CDR3 spells CASSTGTGNTIYF. The CDR3 nucleotides are TGTGCCAGCAGTACAGGGACTGGAAACACCATATATTTT.

The sample holds a few counts of this clone. This chain joins TRBV25-1 and TRBJ1-1; TRBD1 is a possible D gene (6 bases). The ends were cut back, 8 bases at V and 7 bases at J, with 17 bases in the middle. The CDR3 has 13 residues. Per the germline V gene, CDR1 is MGHDK and CDR2 is SYGVNS. CDR3 sequence reads: CASSRGAGHEAFF. The CDR3 nucleotides are TGTGCCAGCTCCCGGGGGGCGGGCCATGAAGCTTTCTTT.

V gene TRBV6-5 combines with J gene TRBJ1-1, with 8 bases that match TRBD1. CDR1 MNHEY and CDR2 SVGAGI come from the germline V gene. The CDR3 runs to 15 residues. Trimming at V came to 5 bases and at J to 4 bases, leaving 9 bases not matched to a gene. The CDR3 sequence: CASSPLGQGITEAFF. CDR3 DNA: TGTGCCAGCAGTCCCTTAGGACAGGGTATCACTGAAGCTTTCTTT.

The gene calls are TRBV2 and TRBJ2-3; D ambiguous. The CDR3 sequence is 14 residues long. The V gene's germline CDR1 is SNHLY and CDR2 FYNNEI. V gave up 2 bases and J gave up 6 bases, with 12 bases separating them. The CDR3 is CASSELTSRDTQYF. The CDR3 DNA follows: TGTGCCAGCAGTGAACTTACCTCGAGGGATACGCAGTATTTT.

This rearrangement joins TRBV9 to TRBJ2-7; TRBD1 is a possible D gene (6 bases). CDR1 is SGDLS, CDR2 YYNGEE, per germline. Trimming took off 0 bases at V and 4 bases at J, with 14 bases between the two ends. The CDR3 is 15 residues long. The CDR3 here is CASSVGVGQGYEQYF. CDR3 coding DNA: TGTGCCAGCAGCGTAGGTGTGGGGCAGGGGTACGAGCAGTACTTC.

V and J are TRBV10-3 and TRBJ1-4; 7 bases agree with TRBD1. V was clipped by 2 bases and J by 6 bases; unmatched bases: 6. The CDR3 is 15 residues long. CDR1 and CDR2 from the germline V gene are ENHRY and SYGVKD. The CDR3, as DNA: TGTGCCATCAGTGAGAAGGGGGCAGGGCATGAAAAACTGTTTTTT. The encoded protein is CAISEKGAGHEKLFF.

The V and J genes are TRBV30 and TRBJ1-2; the match to TRBD1 covers 11 bases. There are 14 residues in the CDR3. The germline V gene has CDR1 GTSNPN and CDR2 SVGIG (reference sequence). After removal of 1 base from V and 8 bases from J, the junction contained 6 bases not matched to a gene. The CDR3 is CAWSATRTGGGYTF. CDR3 nucleotides: TGTGCCTGGAGTGCCACACGGACAGGGGGCGGCTACACCTTC.

This clone has a handful of counts. The chain links TRBV5-6 to TRBJ1-1, with 12 bases aligning to TRBD1. In germline, CDR1 is SGHDT, CDR2 YYEEEE. The trim removed 4 bases at V and 3 bases at J, leaving 4 bases unmatched. The CDR3 length is 15 residues. The CDR3 coding sequence is TGTGCCAGCAGCGGGACAGGGGGCTGGGACACTGAAGCTTTCTTT. Translation gives CASSGTGGWDTEAFF.

The chain employs TRBV13 and TRBJ1-1, with 7 bases identical to TRBD1. Germline V gives CDR1 PRHDT, CDR2 FYEKMQ (reference sequence). The CDR3 is 15 amino acids. Germline trimming cut 5 bases from V and 6 bases from J; bases unmatched to any gene: 12. Here the CDR3 DNA reads TGTGCCAGCAGCGCGGACAGGCGGGGGGCCTCTGAAGCTTTCTTT. Translation gives CASSADRRGASEAFF.

The rearrangement joins TRBV12-5 to TRBJ2-1, with 10 bases lining up with TRBD2. This CDR3 region has 13 residues. Losses at the gene ends were 7 bases for V and 7 bases for J; bases not matched to a gene: 4. Germline assignment: CDR1 LGHNT and CDR2 FRNRAP. Here the CDR3 reads CASDLAGENEQFF. DNA of the CDR3: TGTGCTAGTGACCTAGCGGGGGAAAATGAGCAGTTCTTC. Using reference TRBV12-5 and TRBJ2-1 for the parts outside the CDR3, the full variable domain is DARVTQTPRHKVTEMGQEVTMRCQPILGHNTVFWYRQTMMQGLELLAYFRNRAPLDDSGMPKDRFSAEMPDATLATLKIQPSEPRDSAVYFCASDLAGENEQFFGPGTRLTVL.

The sample holds one count of this clone. This rearrangement joins TRBV25-1 to TRBJ1-6, with TRBD1 as a possible D gene (6 bases). The CDR3 is 11 amino acids. The V and J ends lost 7 bases and 8 bases respectively, with 6 bases between them. Germline loops: CDR1 MGHDK, CDR2 SYGVNS. DNA of the CDR3: TGTGCCAGCAAGGGGGATTCACCCCTCCACTTT. This sequence encodes CASKGDSPLHF.

The rearrangement links TRBV27 to TRBJ2-7; D call uncertain. Germline-derived CDR1 and CDR2 are MNHEY and SMNVEV (reference sequence). With 5 bases removed from V and 1 base from J, the gap between germline ends came to 12 bases. This CDR3 contains 14 residues. The CDR3 region has the DNA TGTGCCAGCAGTGCCTTCTTAACTTCCTACGAGCAGTACTTC. Protein product: CASSAFLTSYEQYF.

The chain joins TRBV28 to TRBJ1-3, with 7 bases lining up with TRBD1. This CDR3 comprises 15 residues. The germline V gene encodes CDR1 MDHEN and CDR2 SYDVKM. J was trimmed by 5 bases and V by 3 bases; bases with no gene match: 7. The CDR3 protein is CASSFPRGYRNTIYF. The CDR3 coding sequence is TGTGCCAGCAGTTTCCCCAGGGGGTATCGAAACACCATATATTTT.

The CDR3 DNA reads TGTGCCACCAGCAGAGCTCCGGGCCAGAGGGACGAGCAGTACTTC. Its protein product is CATSRAPGQRDEQYF. This chain connects TRBV15 to TRBJ2-7; D may be TRBD2 (5 bases). V lost 1 base and J lost 5, with 15 bases in between. The CDR3 totals 15 residues. Germline V gives CDR1 LNHNV, CDR2 YYDKDF (reference sequence).

Only a few counts were recorded for this clone. This chain joins TRBV10-3 and TRBJ1-1, with 9 positions matching TRBD1. This CDR3 has 14 amino acids. V was pared by 6 bases and J by 11 bases, with 13 bases of the junction left unmatched. Germline assignment: CDR1 ENHRY and CDR2 SYGVKD. The CDR3 DNA is TGTGCCATCAGAGACCCGGGACAGGGAATATGGGCTTTCTTT. Protein product: CAIRDPGQGIWAFF.

The chain uses TRBV19 and TRBJ1-2; D perhaps matches TRBD1 (6 bases). V was pared by 3 bases and J by 7 bases, with 15 bases between. CDR3 length: 14 residues. Per the germline V gene, CDR1 is LNHDA and CDR2 is SQIVND (reference sequence). The CDR3 coding sequence is TGTGCCAGTAGTATGGGGGGGCCCGGCTCTGGCTACACCTTC. Amino acid sequence: CASSMGGPGSGYTF.

On this clone: This specimen includes other DNA sequences encoding the same CDR3. V and J are TRBV20-1 and TRBJ2-5; D may be TRBD2 (6 bases). Germline lookup yields CDR1 DFQATT and CDR2 SNEGSKA (reference sequence). This CDR3 is 11 amino acids long. The V and J ends lost 6 bases and 5 bases respectively, with 10 bases between them. The CDR3 sequence: CSARDRETQYF. The DNA for the CDR3 is TGCAGTGCGCGGGATCGCGAGACCCAGTACTTC.

This chain links TRBV5-4 with TRBJ2-1, with D hard to call. This CDR3 spans 14 amino acids. Trimming stripped 4 bases from V and 2 bases from J, with 10 bases between. Germline-derived CDR1 and CDR2 are SGHNT and YYREEE (reference sequence). The CDR3 spells CASSDLPAYNEQFF. The CDR3 region has the DNA TGTGCCAGCAGCGATTTACCAGCCTACAATGAGCAGTTCTTC.

The chain carries TRBV7-2 and TRBJ1-4; TRBD1 aligns across 7 bases. Germline V lookup: CDR1 SGHTA, CDR2 FQGNSA. V lost 6 bases and J lost 6; bases outside the gene matches: 10. The CDR3 covers 15 residues. This chain's CDR3 is CASSGDSGRDEKLFF. CDR3 in DNA: TGTGCCAGCAGTGGGGACAGTGGCCGGGATGAAAAACTGTTTTTT.

This rearrangement joins TRBV19 to TRBJ1-5, with D unresolved. The CDR3 consists of 13 residues. Germline CDR1 reads LNHDA; CDR2 reads SQIVND (reference sequence). The V end was cut by 6 bases, the J end by 0 bases, with 6 bases between. The CDR3 protein is CASSQDSNQPQHF. CDR3 coding DNA: TGTGCCAGTAGCCAGGATAGCAATCAGCCCCAGCATTTT.

V gene TRBV2 combines with J gene TRBJ2-7, with TRBD1 identical over 7 bases. The V and J ends lost 3 bases and 7 bases, in that order; junction bases with no gene match: 9. The CDR3 sequence is 14 residues long. The germline CDR1 and CDR2 sequences are SNHLY and FYNNEI. CDR3 in amino acids: CASSEEARGTEQYF. In nucleotides, the CDR3 is TGTGCCAGCAGTGAGGAGGCCAGGGGGACAGAGCAGTACTTC.

The rearrangement joins TRBV27 to TRBJ1-1; D perhaps matches TRBD1 (5 bases). With 5 bases removed from V and 1 base from J, the gap between germline ends came to 8 bases. The CDR3 loop spans 13 amino acids. Germline-derived CDR1 and CDR2 are MNHEY and SMNVEV (reference sequence). The CDR3 loop is CASSPGQNTEAFF. Written as DNA, the CDR3 is TGTGCCAGCAGTCCAGGACAGAACACTGAAGCTTTCTTT.

This clone was picked up a small number of times. The chain couples TRBV19 to TRBJ1-2; D is uncertain. The germline V gene has CDR1 LNHDA and CDR2 SQIVND (reference sequence). V gave up 6 bases and J gave up 8 bases, with 10 bases separating them. CDR3 size: 11 residues. The CDR3 coding sequence is TGTGCCAGTAGGGGTCCGGGGGGCTACACCTTC. This sequence encodes CASRGPGGYTF.